Sequencing of this T cell receptor (beta chain) was carried out in a study of blood T cells in healthy people across ages. Study-level points and caveats: Estimates drawn from one million T cells were deemed to understate diversity. Long-lived and aged donors differed, with more naive CD4+ cells and higher diversity in the long-lived.

Isolating PBMCs gave at least 6 million of these cells per sample. A sample-barcoded 5' primer and a J-beta primer mix were used in a second PCR of about 6 to 11 cycles. All samples yielded 2.5 million or more CDR3-containing paired-end reads. TCRdb re-derived calls from the 5' RACE reads in MiXCR, one entry per CDR3 protein. The sample yields more than 1.4 million distinct CDR3 sequences, approximately 42% seen once. The CDR3 has 11 amino acids. V shed 3 bases and J shed 5 bases, with 5 bases lying between them. This clonotype was picked up a small number of times. Its target is unknown. The receptor comes from a woman aged 18-29 years in good health. Sequenced input: blood. The genes are TRBV12-3 or TRBV12-4 and TRBJ2-7; D unresolved. In DNA form, the CDR3 reads TGTGCCAGCAGTTTCGAAAACGAGCAGTACTTC. Residues: CASSFENEQYF.